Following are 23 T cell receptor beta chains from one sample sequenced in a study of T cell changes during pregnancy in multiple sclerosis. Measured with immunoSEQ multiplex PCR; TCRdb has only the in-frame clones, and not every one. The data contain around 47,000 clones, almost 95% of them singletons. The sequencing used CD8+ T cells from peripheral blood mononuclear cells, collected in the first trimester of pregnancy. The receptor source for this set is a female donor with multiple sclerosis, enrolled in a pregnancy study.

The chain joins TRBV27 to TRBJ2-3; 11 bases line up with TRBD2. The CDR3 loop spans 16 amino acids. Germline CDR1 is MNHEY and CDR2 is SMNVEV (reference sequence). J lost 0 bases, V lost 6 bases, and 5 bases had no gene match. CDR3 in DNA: TGTGCCAGCAGCTGGGGGACTAGCGGTAGCACAGATACGCAGTATTTT. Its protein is CASSWGTSGSTDTQYF.

The CDR3 nucleotides are TGTGCCAGCAGTGACACTAGCGGGGGCACAGATACGCAGTATTTT. It is translated as CASSDTSGGTDTQYF. The rearrangement joins TRBV6-4 to TRBJ2-3; 10 nucleotides align to TRBD2. The germline V gene has CDR1 MRHNA and CDR2 SNTAGT. CDR3 length: 15 amino acids. Unmatched junction bases numbered 0, after V lost 2 bases and J lost 1 base.

The chain's CDR3 is CASSKVRLIRETQYF. In nucleotides, the CDR3 is TGTGCCAGCAGCAAAGTTCGGCTTATCAGGGAGACCCAGTACTTC. The gene calls are TRBV21-1 and TRBJ2-5; the DNA was not used to check the table's D call, TRBD1. TRBV21-1 is a pseudogene locus. This CDR3 contains 15 residues.

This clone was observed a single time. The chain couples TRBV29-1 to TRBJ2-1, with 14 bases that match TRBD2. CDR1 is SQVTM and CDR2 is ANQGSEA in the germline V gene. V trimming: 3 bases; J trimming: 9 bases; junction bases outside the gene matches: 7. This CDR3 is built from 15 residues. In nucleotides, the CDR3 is TGCAGCGTTGAGGGGGGACTAGCGGGAGTTAGTGAGCAGTTCTTC. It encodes CSVEGGLAGVSEQFF.

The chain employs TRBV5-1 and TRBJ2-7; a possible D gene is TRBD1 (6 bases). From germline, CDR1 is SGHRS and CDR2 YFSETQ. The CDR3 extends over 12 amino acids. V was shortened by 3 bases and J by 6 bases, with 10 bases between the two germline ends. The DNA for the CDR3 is TGCGCCAGCAGCTCCACAGGGTCCGAGCAGTACTTC. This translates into CASSSTGSEQYF.

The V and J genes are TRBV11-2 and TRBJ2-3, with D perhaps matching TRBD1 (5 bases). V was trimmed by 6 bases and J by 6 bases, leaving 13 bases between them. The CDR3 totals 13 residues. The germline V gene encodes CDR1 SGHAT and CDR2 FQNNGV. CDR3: CASSSGFRDTQYF. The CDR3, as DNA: TGTGCCAGCAGTTCAGGGTTCAGGGATACGCAGTATTTT. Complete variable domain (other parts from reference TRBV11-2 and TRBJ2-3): EAGVAQSPRYKIIEKRQSVAFWCNPISGHATLYWYQQILGQGPKLLIQFQNNGVVDDSQLPKDRFSAERLKGVDSTLKIQPAKLEDSAVYLCASSSGFRDTQYFGPGTRLTVL.

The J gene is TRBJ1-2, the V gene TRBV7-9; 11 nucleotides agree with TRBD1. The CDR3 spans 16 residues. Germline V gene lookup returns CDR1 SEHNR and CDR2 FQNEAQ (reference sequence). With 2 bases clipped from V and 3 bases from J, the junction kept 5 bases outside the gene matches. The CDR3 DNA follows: TGTGCCAGCAGCTTACCCGGACAGGGGGCGGACTATGGCTACACCTTC. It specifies CASSLPGQGADYGYTF.

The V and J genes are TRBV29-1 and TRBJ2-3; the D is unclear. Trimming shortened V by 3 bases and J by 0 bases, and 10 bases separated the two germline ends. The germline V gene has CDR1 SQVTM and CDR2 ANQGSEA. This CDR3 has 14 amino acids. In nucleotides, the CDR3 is TGCAGCGTTGATTTGGCGGCTAGCACAGATACGCAGTATTTT. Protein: CSVDLAASTDTQYF.

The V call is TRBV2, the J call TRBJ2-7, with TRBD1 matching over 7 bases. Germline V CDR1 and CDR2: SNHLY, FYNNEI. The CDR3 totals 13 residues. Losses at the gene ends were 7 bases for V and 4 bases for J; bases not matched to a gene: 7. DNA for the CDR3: TGTGCCAGCACCACCGGGACAGATTACGAGCAGTACTTC. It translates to CASTTGTDYEQYF.

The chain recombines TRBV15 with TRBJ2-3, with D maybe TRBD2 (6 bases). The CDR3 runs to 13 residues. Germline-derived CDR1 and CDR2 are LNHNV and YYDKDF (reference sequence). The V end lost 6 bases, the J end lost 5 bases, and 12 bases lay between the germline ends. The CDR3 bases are TGTGCCACCAGGCGGAGGGAAGGAGATACGCAGTATTTT. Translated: CATRRREGDTQYF.

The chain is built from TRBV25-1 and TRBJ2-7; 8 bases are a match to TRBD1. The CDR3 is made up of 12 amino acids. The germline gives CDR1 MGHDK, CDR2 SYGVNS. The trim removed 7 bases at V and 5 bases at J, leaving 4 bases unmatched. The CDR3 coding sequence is TGTGCCAGCACAGGGGGCGGGAACGAGCAGTACTTC. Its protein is CASTGGGNEQYF.

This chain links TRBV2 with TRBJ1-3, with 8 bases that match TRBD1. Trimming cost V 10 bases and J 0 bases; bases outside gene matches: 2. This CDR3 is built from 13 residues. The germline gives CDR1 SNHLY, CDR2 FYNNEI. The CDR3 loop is CATQGDSGNTIYF. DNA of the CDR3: TGTGCCACACAGGGGGACTCTGGAAACACCATATATTTT.

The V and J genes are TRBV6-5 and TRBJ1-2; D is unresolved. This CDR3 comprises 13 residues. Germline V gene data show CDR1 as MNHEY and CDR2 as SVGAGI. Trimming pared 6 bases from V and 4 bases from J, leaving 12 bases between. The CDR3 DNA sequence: TGTGCCAGCAGCCAGCCAGGACTCTATGGCTACACCTTC. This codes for CASSQPGLYGYTF.

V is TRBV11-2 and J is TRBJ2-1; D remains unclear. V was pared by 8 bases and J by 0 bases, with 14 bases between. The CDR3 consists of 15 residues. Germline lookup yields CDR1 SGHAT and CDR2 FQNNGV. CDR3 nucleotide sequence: TGTGCCAGCTATGATGGCCCCAGCTCCTACAATGAGCAGTTCTTC. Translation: CASYDGPSSYNEQFF.

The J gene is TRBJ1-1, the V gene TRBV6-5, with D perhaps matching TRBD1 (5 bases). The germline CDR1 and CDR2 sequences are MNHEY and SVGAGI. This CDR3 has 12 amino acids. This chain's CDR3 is CESRRGNTEAFF. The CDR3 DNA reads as TGTGAGTCTCGTAGGGGGAACACTGAAGCTTTCTTT.

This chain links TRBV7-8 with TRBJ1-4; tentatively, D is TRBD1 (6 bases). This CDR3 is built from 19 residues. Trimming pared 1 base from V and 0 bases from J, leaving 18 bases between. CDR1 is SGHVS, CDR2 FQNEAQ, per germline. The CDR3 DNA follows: TGTGCCAGCAGCTTAGAATCCGGGGGGCAGGAAGCAACTAATGAAAAACTGTTTTTT. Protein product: CASSLESGGQEATNEKLFF.

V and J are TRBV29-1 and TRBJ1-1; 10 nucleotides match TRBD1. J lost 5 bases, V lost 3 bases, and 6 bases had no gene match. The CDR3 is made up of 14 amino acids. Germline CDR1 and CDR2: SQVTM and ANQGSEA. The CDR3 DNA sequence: TGCAGCGTTGAGAGACAGGGGGCAGTTACTGAAGCTTTCTTT. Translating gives CSVERQGAVTEAFF.

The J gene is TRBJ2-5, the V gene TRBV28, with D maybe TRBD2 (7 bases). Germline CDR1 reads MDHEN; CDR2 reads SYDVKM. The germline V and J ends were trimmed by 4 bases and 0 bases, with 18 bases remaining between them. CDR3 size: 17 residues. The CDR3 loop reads CASSSRTAGGYQETQYF. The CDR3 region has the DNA TGTGCCAGCAGTTCCCGGACAGCCGGGGGGTACCAAGAGACCCAGTACTTC.

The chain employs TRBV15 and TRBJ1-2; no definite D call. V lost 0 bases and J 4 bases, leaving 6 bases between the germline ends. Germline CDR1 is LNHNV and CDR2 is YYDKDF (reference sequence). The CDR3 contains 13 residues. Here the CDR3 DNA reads TGTGCCACCAGCAGAGACACTCTCTATGGCTACACCTTC. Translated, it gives CATSRDTLYGYTF.

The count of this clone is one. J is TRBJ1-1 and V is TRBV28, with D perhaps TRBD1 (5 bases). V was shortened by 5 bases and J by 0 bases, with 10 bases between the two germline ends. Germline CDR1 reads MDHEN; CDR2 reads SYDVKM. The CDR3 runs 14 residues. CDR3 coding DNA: TGTGCCAGCAGTCCGGGACTGATGAACACTGAAGCTTTCTTT. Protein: CASSPGLMNTEAFF. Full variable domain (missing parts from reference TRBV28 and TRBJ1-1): DVKVTQSSRYLVKRTGEKVFLECVQDMDHENMFWYRQDPGLGLRLIYFSYDVKMKEKGDIPEGYSVSREKKERFSLILESASTNQTSMYLCASSPGLMNTEAFFGQGTRLTVV.

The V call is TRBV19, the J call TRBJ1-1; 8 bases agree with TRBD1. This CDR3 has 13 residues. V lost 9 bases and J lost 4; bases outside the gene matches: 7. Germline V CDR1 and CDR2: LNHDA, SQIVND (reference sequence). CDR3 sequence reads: CASLITGGTEAFF. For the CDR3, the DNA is TGTGCCAGCCTCATAACAGGGGGCACTGAAGCTTTCTTT.

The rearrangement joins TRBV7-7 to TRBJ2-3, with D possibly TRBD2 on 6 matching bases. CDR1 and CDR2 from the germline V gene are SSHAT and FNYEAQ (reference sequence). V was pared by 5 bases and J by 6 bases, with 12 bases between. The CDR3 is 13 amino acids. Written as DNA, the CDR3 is TGTGCCAGCAGCCCGGGGGAGTTGGATACGCAGTATTTT. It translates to CASSPGELDTQYF.

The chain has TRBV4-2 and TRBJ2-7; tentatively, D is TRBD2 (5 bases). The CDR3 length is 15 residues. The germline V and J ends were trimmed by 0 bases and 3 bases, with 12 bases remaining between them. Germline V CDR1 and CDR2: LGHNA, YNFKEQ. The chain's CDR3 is CASSQETRVNYEQYF. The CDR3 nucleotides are TGTGCCAGCAGCCAAGAAACTAGAGTAAACTACGAGCAGTACTTC.